The rows below give T cell receptor beta chains drawn from one sample of a study of blood T cell repertoires in COVID-19. The data were produced by immunoSEQ multiplex PCR, yet TCRdb's version contains in-frame clones alone and is incomplete. This table holds 65,000 to 80,000 clones, roughly 90% found once. Sequencing was carried out using peripheral blood. These receptors originate from a human donor in a cohort sampled during active COVID-19. Both conserved end residues are part of each CDR3. The D gene is left open where the match is weak. The size of a clone is reported for some rows only, either as once, few or many, or as a class for expanded clones.

>15|TRBD2|-|TRBJ2-5|TRBV4-1
TGCGCCAGCAGCCGACTAGCGGGGACCCAAGAGACCCAGTACTTC
CASSRLAGTQETQYF
>14|-|-|TRBJ2-7|TRBV4-1
TGCGCCAGCAGCCAAGTCGGGGGCTCCTACGAGCAGTACTTC
CASSQVGGSYEQYF
>11|-|-|TRBJ2-7|TRBV14
TGTGCCAGCAGCCGAGGCTACGAGCAGTACTTC
CASSRGYEQYF
>13|-|few|TRBJ1-6|TRBV9
TGTGCCAGCAGCGCCGGCGGGAATTCACCCCTCCACTTT
CASSAGGNSPLHF
>14|TRBD1|-|TRBJ2-7|TRBV4-2
TGTGCCAGCAGCACCTCCACAGGGGAGTACGAGCAGTACTTC
CASSTSTGEYEQYF
>13|-|-|TRBJ2-5|TRBV11-1
TGTGCCAGCAGCGTCAACCAGGAAGAGACCCAGTACTTC
CASSVNQEETQYF
>18|-|once|TRBJ2-3|TRBV5-6
TGTGCCAGCAGCTTATTTAGTGGAGGGGTCATCAGCACAGATACGCAGTATTTT
CASSLFSGGVISTDTQYF
>12|-|-|TRBJ2-7|TRBV6-2/TRBV6-3
TGTGCCAGCAGTTGGCAGACCTACGAGCAGTACTTC
CASSWQTYEQYF
>14|TRBD1|-|TRBJ1-6|TRBV28
TGTGCCAGCAGGCCTGGGACAGCTTACTCACCCCTCCACTTT
CASRPGTAYSPLHF
>15|TRBD2|-|TRBJ2-5|TRBV7-2
TGTGCCAGCAGCATTAGCGGGAGGGGGTTAGAGACCCAGTACTTC
CASSISGRGLETQYF
>18|-|-|TRBJ1-6|TRBV5-3
TGTGCCAGAAGCACTAAACCGCCCAGACAGGACTATAATTCACCCCTCCACTTT
CARSTKPPRQDYNSPLHF
>14|-|once|TRBJ1-4|TRBV28
TGTGCCAGCAGTACAGCGTGGGGGGATGAAAAACTGTTTTTT
CASSTAWGDEKLFF
>15|TRBD2|-|TRBJ2-7|TRBV27
TGTGCCAGCAGTGAACTAGCGGATGGTTACTACGAGCAGTACTTC
CASSELADGYYEQYF
>14|-|-|TRBJ1-1|TRBV28
TGTGCCAGCAGTTTTGCGGACAGGAACACTGAAGCTTTCTTT
CASSFADRNTEAFF
>15|-|-|TRBJ2-1|TRBV5-4
TGTGCCAGCAGCTTGGTGGCTGGCAGCTACAATGAGCAGTTCTTC
CASSLVAGSYNEQFF
>18|TRBD2|-|TRBJ2-1|TRBV19
TGTGCCAGCAAGGACAGGGGGACTAGCGGGAGACTCTACAATGAGCAGTTCTTC
CASKDRGTSGRLYNEQFF
>16|TRBD1|few|TRBJ1-1|TRBV19
TGTGCCAGTAGTATAGAGCCCGGGACAGGGAACACTGAAGCTTTCTTT
CASSIEPGTGNTEAFF
>14|TRBD1|-|TRBJ2-2|TRBV19
TGTGCCAGTAGGCCGGGACAGGCCCCCGGGGAGCTGTTTTTT
CASRPGQAPGELFF